The 4 T cell receptor beta chains below were found in one sample sequenced in a study of T cells in Graves' hyperthyroidism and ophthalmopathy. TCR beta CDR3 sequences were amplified from RNA transcripts. HTBI primers drove first-round RT-PCR of the TCR CDR3. TCRdb independently ran MiXCR on the multiplex PCR reads; one entry per CDR3 protein. The table records hundreds of thousands of distinct CDR3 sequences, approximately 15% of them present only once. The sample was blood. These TCRs come from a man between 18 and 35 years old with Graves' ophthalmopathy.

This clonotype was counted many times. The gene calls are TRBV6-6 and TRBJ1-6; the match to TRBD1 covers 10 bases. CDR1 MNHNY and CDR2 SVGAGI come from the germline V gene (reference sequence). The CDR3 is 15 residues long. V lost 0 bases, J lost 8 bases, and 1 base stayed unmatched. CDR3 loop: CASSYSGTGDSPLHF. CDR3 nucleotides: TGTGCCAGCAGTTACTCTGGGACAGGGGATTCACCCCTCCACTTT.

This clonotype was counted ten times or more. The chain is built from TRBV30 and TRBJ2-3; D remains ambiguous. The V gene's germline CDR1 is GTSNPN and CDR2 SVGIG (reference sequence). This CDR3 is 14 amino acids long. The V and J ends lost 2 bases and 0 bases respectively, with 9 bases between them. CDR3 amino acids: CAWSSVPSTDTQYF. The CDR3 DNA sequence: TGTGCCTGGAGTTCCGTCCCTAGCACAGATACGCAGTATTTT.

At least ten counts were recorded for this clonotype. V usage is TRBV3-1 and J usage is TRBJ2-3; TRBD2 matches at 14 bases. Looked up from germline, CDR1 is LGHDT and CDR2 is YNNKEL (reference sequence). V shed 0 bases, J shed 5 bases, and the junction held 10 bases outside the gene matches. This CDR3 comprises 19 residues. CDR3 protein: CASSQDPTTSGRAGDTQYF. CDR3 nucleotides: TGTGCCAGCAGCCAAGACCCTACGACTAGCGGGAGGGCTGGAGATACGCAGTATTTT.

This clonotype was observed many times. The chain is built from TRBV5-1 and TRBJ1-2; the match to TRBD1 covers 8 bases. The CDR3 is made up of 15 amino acids. The V segment lost 2 bases and the J segment 4 bases; nucleotides outside the gene matches: 7. Germline values: CDR1 SGHRS, CDR2 YFSETQ. CDR3 sequence (DNA): TGCGCCAGCAGCTTAGGACAGGGAGGATCCTATGGCTACACCTTC. This translates into CASSLGQGGSYGYTF.